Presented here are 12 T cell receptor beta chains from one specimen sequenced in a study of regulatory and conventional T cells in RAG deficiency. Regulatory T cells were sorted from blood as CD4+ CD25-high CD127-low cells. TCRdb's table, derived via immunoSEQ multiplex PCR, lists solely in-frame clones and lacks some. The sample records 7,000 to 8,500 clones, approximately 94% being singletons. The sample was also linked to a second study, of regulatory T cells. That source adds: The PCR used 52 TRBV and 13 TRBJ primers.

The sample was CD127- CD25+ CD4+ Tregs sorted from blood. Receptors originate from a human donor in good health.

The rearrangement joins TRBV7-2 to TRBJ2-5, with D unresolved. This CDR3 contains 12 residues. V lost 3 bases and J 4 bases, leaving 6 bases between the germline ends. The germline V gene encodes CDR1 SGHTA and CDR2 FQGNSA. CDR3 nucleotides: TGTGCCAGCAGCTTTGGGCGAGAGACCCAGTACTTC. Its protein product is CASSFGRETQYF.

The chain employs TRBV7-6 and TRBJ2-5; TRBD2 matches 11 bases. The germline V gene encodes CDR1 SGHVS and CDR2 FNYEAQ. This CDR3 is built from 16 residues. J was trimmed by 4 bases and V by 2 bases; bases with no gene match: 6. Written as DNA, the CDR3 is TGTGCCAGCAGCTTACGGCTAGCGGGGGGCCGAGAGACCCAGTACTTC. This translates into CASSLRLAGGRETQYF.

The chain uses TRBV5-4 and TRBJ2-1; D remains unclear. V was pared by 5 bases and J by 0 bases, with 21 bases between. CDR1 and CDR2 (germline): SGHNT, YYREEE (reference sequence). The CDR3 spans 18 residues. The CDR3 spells CASSLSRGSSSSYNEQFF. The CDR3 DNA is TGTGCCAGCAGTTTGAGTCGCGGCAGCTCAAGCTCCTACAATGAGCAGTTCTTC.

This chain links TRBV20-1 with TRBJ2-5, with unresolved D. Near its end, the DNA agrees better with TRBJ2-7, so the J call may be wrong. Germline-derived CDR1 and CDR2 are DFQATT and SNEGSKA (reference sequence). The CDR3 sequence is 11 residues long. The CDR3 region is CSASLSYEQYF. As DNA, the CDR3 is TGCAGTGCTAGCCTTTCGTACGAGCAGTACTTC.

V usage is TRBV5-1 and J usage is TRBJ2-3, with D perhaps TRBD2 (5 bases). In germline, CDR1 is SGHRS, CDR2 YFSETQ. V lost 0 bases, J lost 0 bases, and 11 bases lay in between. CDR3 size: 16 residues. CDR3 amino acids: CASSLGAGRSTDTQYF. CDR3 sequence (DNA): TGCGCCAGCAGCTTGGGGGCGGGTAGGAGCACAGATACGCAGTATTTT. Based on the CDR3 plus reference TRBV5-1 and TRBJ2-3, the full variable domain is KAGVTQTPRYLIKTRGQQVTLSCSPISGHRSVSWYQQTPGQGLQFLFEYFSETQRNKGNFPGRFSGRQFSNSRSEMNVSTLELGDSALYLCASSLGAGRSTDTQYFGPGTRLTVL.

CDR3 coding DNA: TGTGCCAGCAGCCAAGGGGGACTATATGTGGCTTCCTACGAGCAGTACTTC. Protein: CASSQGGLYVASYEQYF. The V and J genes are TRBV14 and TRBJ2-7, with 7 bases aligning to TRBD2. V lost 1 base to trimming and J lost 1 base; unmatched junction nucleotides: 10. This CDR3 region has 17 residues. The V gene's germline CDR1 is SGHDN and CDR2 FVKESK. Using reference TRBV14 and TRBJ2-7 for the parts outside the CDR3, the full variable domain is EAGVTQFPSHSVIEKGQTVTLRCDPISGHDNLYWYRRVMGKEIKFLLHFVKESKQDESGMPNNRFLAERTGGTYSTLKVQPAELEDSGVYFCASSQGGLYVASYEQYFGPGTRLTVT.

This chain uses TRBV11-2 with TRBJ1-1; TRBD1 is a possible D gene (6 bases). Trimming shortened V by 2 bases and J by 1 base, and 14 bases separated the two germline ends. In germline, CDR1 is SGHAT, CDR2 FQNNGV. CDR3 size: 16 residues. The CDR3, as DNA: TGTGCCAGCAGCTTACTACAGGGAGTTGGGAACACTGAAGCTTTCTTT. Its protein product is CASSLLQGVGNTEAFF. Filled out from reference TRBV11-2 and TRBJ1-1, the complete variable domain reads EAGVAQSPRYKIIEKRQSVAFWCNPISGHATLYWYQQILGQGPKLLIQFQNNGVVDDSQLPKDRFSAERLKGVDSTLKIQPAKLEDSAVYLCASSLLQGVGNTEAFFGQGTRLTVV.

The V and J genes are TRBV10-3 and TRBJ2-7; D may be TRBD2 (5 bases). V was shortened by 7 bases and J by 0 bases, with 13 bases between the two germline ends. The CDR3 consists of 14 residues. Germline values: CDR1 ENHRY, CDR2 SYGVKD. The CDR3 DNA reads TGTGCCATCAATCGAGGGATTTACTCCTACGAGCAGTACTTC. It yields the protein CAINRGIYSYEQYF.

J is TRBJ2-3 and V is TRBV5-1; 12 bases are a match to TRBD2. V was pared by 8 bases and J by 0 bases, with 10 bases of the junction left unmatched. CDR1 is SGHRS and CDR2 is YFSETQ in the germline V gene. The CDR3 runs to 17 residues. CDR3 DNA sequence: TGCGCCAGTTCTAGCGGGAGGGCTTACTTTAGCACAGATACGCAGTATTTT. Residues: CASSSGRAYFSTDTQYF.

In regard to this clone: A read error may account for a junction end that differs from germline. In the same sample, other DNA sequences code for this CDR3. This CDR3 is CASTSGQYNSPLHF. The CDR3 DNA is TGTGCCAGTACGTCAGGACAGTATAATTCCCCCCTCCACTTT. The V call is TRBV19, the J call TRBJ1-6; maybe TRBD1 (6 bases). The CDR3 contains 14 residues. The germline CDR1 and CDR2 sequences are LNHDA and SQIVND (reference sequence).

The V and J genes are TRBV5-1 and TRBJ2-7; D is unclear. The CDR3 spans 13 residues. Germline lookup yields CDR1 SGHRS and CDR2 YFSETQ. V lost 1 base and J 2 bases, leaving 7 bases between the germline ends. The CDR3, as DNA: TGCGCCAGCAGCTTGTCACTCCCCTACGAGCAGTACTTC. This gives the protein CASSLSLPYEQYF.

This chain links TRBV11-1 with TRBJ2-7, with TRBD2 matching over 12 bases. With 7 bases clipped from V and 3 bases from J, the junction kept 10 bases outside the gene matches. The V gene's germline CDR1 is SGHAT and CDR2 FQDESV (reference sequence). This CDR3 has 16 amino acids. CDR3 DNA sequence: TGTGCCAGCACCGGGACTAGCGGGTTTCCTCACTACGAGCAGTACTTC. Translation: CASTGTSGFPHYEQYF.